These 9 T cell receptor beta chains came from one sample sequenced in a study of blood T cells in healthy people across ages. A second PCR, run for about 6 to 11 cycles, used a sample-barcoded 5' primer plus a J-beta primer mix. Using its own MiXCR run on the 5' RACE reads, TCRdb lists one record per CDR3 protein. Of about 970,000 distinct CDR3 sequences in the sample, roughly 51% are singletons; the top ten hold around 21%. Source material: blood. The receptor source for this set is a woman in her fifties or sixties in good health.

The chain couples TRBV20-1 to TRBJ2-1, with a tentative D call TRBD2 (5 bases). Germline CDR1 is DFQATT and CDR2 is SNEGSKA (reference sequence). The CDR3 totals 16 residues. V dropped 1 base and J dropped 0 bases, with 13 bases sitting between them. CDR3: CSARAPPGSSYNEQFF. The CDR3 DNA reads TGCAGTGCTAGAGCCCCCCCTGGGAGCTCCTACAATGAGCAGTTCTTC.

DNA of the CDR3: TGTGCCTGGAGTAACAGGCCTAGCTATGGCTACACCTTC. It is translated as CAWSNRPSYGYTF. This chain uses TRBV30 with TRBJ1-2, with D maybe TRBD1 (5 bases). The germline V and J ends were trimmed by 2 bases and 4 bases, with 11 bases remaining between them. The CDR3 runs to 13 residues. The germline CDR1 and CDR2 sequences are GTSNPN and SVGIG (reference sequence).

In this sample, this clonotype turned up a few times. CDR3 bases: TGCAGCGTGGGCCTTCGGGCCTACGAGCAGTACTTC. Protein product: CSVGLRAYEQYF. The chain links TRBV29-1 to TRBJ2-7, with D unclear. This CDR3 comprises 12 residues. V lost 6 bases to trimming and J lost 2 bases, with 11 bases between them. CDR1 is SQVTM, CDR2 ANQGSEA, per germline.

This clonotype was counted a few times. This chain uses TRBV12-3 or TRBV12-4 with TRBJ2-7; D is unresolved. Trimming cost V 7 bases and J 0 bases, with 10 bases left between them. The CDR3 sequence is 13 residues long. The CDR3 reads CASKAESSYEQYF. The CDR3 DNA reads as TGTGCCAGCAAAGCCGAGAGCTCCTACGAGCAGTACTTC.

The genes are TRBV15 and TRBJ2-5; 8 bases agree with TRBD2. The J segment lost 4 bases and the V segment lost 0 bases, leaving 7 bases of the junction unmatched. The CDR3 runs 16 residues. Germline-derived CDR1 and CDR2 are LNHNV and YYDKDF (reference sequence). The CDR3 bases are TGTGCCACCAGCAGAGATCGCGCGACTAGCGTAGAGACCCAGTACTTC. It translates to CATSRDRATSVETQYF.

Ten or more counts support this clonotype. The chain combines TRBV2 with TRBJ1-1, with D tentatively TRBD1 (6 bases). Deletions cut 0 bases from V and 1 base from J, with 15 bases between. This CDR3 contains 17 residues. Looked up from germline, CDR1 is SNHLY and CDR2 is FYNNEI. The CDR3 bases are TGTGCCAGCAGTGAAGCCGGCTGGGGGGCGGGGAACACTGAAGCTTTCTTT. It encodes CASSEAGWGAGNTEAFF.

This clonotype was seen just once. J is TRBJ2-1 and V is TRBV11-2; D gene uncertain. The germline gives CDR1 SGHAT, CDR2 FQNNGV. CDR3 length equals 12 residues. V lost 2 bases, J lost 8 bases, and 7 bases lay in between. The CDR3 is CASSLKSHEQFF. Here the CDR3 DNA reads TGTGCCAGCAGCTTAAAGAGCCATGAGCAGTTCTTC. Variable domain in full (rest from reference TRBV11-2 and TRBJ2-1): EAGVAQSPRYKIIEKRQSVAFWCNPISGHATLYWYQQILGQGPKLLIQFQNNGVVDDSQLPKDRFSAERLKGVDSTLKIQPAKLEDSAVYLCASSLKSHEQFFGPGTRLTVL.

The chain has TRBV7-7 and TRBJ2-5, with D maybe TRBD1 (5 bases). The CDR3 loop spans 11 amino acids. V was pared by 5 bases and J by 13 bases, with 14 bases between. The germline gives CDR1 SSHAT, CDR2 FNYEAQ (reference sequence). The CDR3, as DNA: TGTGCCAGCAGCGAAGGACACGACTTGTACTTC. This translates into CASSEGHDLYF. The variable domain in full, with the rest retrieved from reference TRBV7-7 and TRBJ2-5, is GAGVSQSPRYKVTKRGQDVTLRCDPISSHATLYWYQQALGQGPEFLTYFNYEAQPDKSGLPSDRFSAERPEGSISTLTIQRTEQRDSAMYRCASSEGHDLYFGPGTRLLVL.

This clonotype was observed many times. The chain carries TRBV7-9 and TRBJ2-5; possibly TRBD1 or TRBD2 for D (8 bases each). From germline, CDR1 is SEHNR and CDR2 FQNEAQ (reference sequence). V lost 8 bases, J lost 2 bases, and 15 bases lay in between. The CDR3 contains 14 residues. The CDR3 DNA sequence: TGTGCCAGCGGTAGCGGGACAGGACAAGAGACCCAGTACTTC. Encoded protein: CASGSGTGQETQYF.